This T cell receptor beta chain is drawn from a study of cytomegalovirus exposure and HLA in healthy donors. Whole-study results and caveats: Listed as cytomegalovirus-associated were 150 or so TCR beta chains. Reports indicated that the classifier achieved high specificity and sensitivity in diagnosing cytomegalovirus status.

It was the approximately 130-subject validation cohort, separate from the roughly 700-subject first cohort, to which the donors belonged. In germline, CDR1 is SEHNR, CDR2 FQNEAQ (reference sequence). The V end lost 7 bases, the J end lost 1 base, and 10 bases lay between the germline ends. The CDR3 is made up of 13 amino acids. The assay was immunoSEQ multiplex PCR, and TCRdb's table has in-frame clones only and misses some. The sample includes about 220,000 clones, approximately 87% seen only once; the top ten take 2% to 3%. As for this clone: No antigen is known for it.

This chain connects TRBV7-9 to TRBJ1-1; D gene uncertain. The sample was PBMCs. This clonotype originated in a man aged 18 to 30 in good health and CMV-seronegative. The CDR3 region is CASTQQENTEAFF. In DNA, the CDR3 is TGTGCCAGCACCCAGCAGGAGAACACTGAAGCTTTCTTT.